This entry features one T cell receptor beta chain sequence. What it binds is not known. CDR1 and CDR2 from the germline V gene are LNHDA and SQIVND (reference sequence). Between the trimmed V and J ends, which lost 3 bases and 5 bases, there was a span of 13 bases. The CDR3 spans 15 residues. The data are from a study of PD-1 blockade in classical Hodgkin lymphoma. Whole-study context: Each patient was given nivolumab 3 mg/kg through a vein every 2 weeks.

Study-wide points: Patients were excluded if nivolumab began under 1 year after ASCT (the autologous transplant). The study found that TCR diversity rose significantly by C4D1 in CD4+ but not CD8+ cells.

Each patient relapsed following autologous stem cell transplantation, and prior brentuximab vedotin exposure differed. The assay was immunoSEQ multiplex PCR, and TCRdb's table has in-frame clones only and misses some. The sample yields about 90,000 clones, about 88% seen once. The sequences come from peripheral blood mononuclear cells (PBMCs), collected before the second cycle of nivolumab. The clonotype originates from a human donor with classical Hodgkin lymphoma. J is TRBJ2-2 and V is TRBV19; weak D call: TRBD1 (6 bases). Here the CDR3 reads CASSIPGTRTGELFF. For the CDR3, the DNA is TGTGCCAGTAGTATCCCCGGGACACGGACCGGGGAGCTGTTTTTT.